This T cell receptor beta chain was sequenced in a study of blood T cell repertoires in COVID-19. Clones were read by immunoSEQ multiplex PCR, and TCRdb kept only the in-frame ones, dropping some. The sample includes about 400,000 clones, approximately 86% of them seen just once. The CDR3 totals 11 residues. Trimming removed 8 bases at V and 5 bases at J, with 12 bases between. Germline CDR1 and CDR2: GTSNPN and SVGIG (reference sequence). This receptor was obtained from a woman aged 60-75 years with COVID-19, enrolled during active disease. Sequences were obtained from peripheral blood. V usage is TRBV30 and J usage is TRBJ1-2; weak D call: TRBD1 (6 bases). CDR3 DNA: TGTGCCGAGGGTACAGGGTATGGCTACACCTTC. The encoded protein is CAEGTGYGYTF.